The TCR beta chain described here comes from a study of CD8 T cells in ankylosing spondylitis. Overall study findings and caveats: According to the report, clones linked to the disease were significantly enriched in matched synovial fluid samples taken from ankylosing spondylitis patients. One TCR beta motif, made up of roughly 8 highly homologous variants, appeared characteristic of ankylosing spondylitis blood.

As for this clonotype: Its antigen remains unidentified.

5'-RACE, quantitative and with molecular barcodes, yielded the TCR beta libraries. Via MiXCR, TCRdb re-called the 5' RACE reads, giving one row per CDR3 protein. This table has a few hundred thousand distinct CDR3 sequences, roughly 20% appearing once. The CDR3 sequence is 17 residues long. V was shortened by 0 bases and J by 4 bases, with 18 bases between the two germline ends. The germline CDR1 and CDR2 sequences are SGHRS and YFSETQ. This clonotype was sampled from a male donor with ankylosing spondylitis or in good health (not recorded which). Sequenced input: blood, either unsorted or a sorted T cell fraction (not recorded which). The chain combines TRBV5-1 with TRBJ2-3; weak D call: TRBD1 (6 bases). The chain's CDR3 is CASSLVQGFVAPDTQYF. The CDR3 DNA is TGCGCCAGCAGCTTGGTCCAGGGGTTCGTAGCGCCAGATACGCAGTATTTT.